Here is one T cell receptor beta chain with its context. Its antigen is not identified. The V gene's germline CDR1 is MDHEN and CDR2 SYDVKM. Unmatched junction bases numbered 15, after V lost 4 bases and J lost 12 bases. This CDR3 region has 15 residues. This sample is drawn from a study of metastatic and nonmetastatic thyroid tumors. Across the whole study: Repertoires were compared across blood and tumor or nodule tissue from malignant and benign thyroid patients. Study outcomes and limitations: Significantly greater TCR beta diversity was reportedly found in malignant thyroid tumors than in benign nodules (in blood and tumor).

Original handling: The study built a papillary thyroid cancer distant-metastasis classifier from CDR3 differences across clinicopathological groups. Using MiXCR, TCRdb reanalyzed the PCR reads. V and J calls and clone size were set by TCRdb, not the authors. The sample contains around 28,000 clones, 10% to 15% of which appear only once. All patients reached thyroid surgery having received no treatment beforehand. The source material was blood. This receptor was obtained from a female donor with papillary thyroid cancer or a benign thyroid nodule (not recorded which). Some clones in this sample may be carry-over from other donors' samples. The J gene is TRBJ1-2, the V gene TRBV28, with TRBD1 identical over 9 bases. The CDR3 DNA reads TGTGCCAGCAGTTCTCCGGGACAGGGACTATCGGGCCACACCTTC. Translation gives CASSSPGQGLSGHTF.